The clone carrying this T cell receptor beta chain showed up many times. Its antigen is not known. A single run covered 15-18 subjects with over 190 million TCR-beta sequences. TCRdb reprocessed the 5' RACE reads via MiXCR and lists one record per CDR3 protein. This table has about 40,000 distinct CDR3 sequences, 13% to 15% appearing once. These data come from a study of neurological immune-mediated disorders. Libraries from sorted cells used about a million T cells (CD4+ or CD8+). Overall study findings and caveats: The level of TCR clonal expansion was highest in patients with HTLV-1-associated myelopathy and lowest in multiple sclerosis, where it fell below the level seen in healthy controls. Private repertoires in all groups were suggested by the finding that expanded clones across subjects shared no CDR3 amino acid sequences.

The CDR3 length is 14 residues. V lost 1 base and J 4 bases, leaving 8 bases between the germline ends. Per the germline V gene, CDR1 is LNHNV and CDR2 is YYDKDF (reference sequence). The sequencing sample was made of CD4+ T cells from blood. The genes are TRBV15 and TRBJ1-5; D gene uncertain. The TCR sequence derives from a woman aged 60-70 years with HTLV-1-associated myelopathy (HAM/TSP). The CDR3 bases are TGTGCCACCAGCAGAGTCGGGATTAATCAGCCCCAGCATTTT. This translates into CATSRVGINQPQHF.